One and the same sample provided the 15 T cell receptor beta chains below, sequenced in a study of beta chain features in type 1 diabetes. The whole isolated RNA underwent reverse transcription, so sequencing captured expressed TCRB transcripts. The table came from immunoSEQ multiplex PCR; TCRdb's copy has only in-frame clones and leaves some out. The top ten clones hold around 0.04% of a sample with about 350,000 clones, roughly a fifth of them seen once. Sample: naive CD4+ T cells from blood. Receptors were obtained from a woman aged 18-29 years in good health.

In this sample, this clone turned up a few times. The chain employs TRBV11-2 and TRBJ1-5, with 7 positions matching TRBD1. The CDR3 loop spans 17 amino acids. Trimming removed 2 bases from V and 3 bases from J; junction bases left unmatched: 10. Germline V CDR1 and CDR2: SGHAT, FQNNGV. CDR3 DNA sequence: TGTGCCAGCAGCTTAAGAACAGGGGCGGATGACAATCAGCCCCAGCATTTT. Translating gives CASSLRTGADDNQPQHF.

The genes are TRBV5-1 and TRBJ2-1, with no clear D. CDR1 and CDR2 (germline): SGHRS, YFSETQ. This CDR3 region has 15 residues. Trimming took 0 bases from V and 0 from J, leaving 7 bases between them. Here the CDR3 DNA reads TGCGCCAGCAGCTTGGGAGAGCCCTCCTACAATGAGCAGTTCTTC. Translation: CASSLGEPSYNEQFF.

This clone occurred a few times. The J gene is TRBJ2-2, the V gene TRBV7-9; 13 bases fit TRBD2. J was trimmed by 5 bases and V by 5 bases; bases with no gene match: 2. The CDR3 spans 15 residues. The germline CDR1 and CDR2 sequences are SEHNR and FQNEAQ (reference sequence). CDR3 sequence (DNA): TGTGCCAGCAGCCCGACTAGCGGGAGGACCGGGGAGCTGTTTTTT. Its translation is CASSPTSGRTGELFF.

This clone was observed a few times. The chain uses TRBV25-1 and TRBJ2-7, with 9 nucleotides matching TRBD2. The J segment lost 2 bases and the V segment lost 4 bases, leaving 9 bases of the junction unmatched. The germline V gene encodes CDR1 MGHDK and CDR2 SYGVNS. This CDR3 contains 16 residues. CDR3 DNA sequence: TGTGCCAGCAGTGGAACCTCCGAGCGGGGGGCCTACGAGCAGTACTTC. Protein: CASSGTSERGAYEQYF.

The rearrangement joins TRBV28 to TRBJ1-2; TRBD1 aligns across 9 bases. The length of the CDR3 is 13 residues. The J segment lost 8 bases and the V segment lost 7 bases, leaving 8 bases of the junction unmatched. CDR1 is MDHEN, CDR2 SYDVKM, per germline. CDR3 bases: TGTGCCAGCAACTTACAGGGGGCGCGCGGCTACACCTTC. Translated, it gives CASNLQGARGYTF.

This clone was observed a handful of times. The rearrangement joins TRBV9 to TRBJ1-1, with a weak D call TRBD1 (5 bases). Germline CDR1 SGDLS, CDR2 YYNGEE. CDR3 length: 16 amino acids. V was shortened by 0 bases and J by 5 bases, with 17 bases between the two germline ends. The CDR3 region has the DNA TGTGCCAGCAGCGTAGCCGGAGAGCAGGGTCGAACTGAAGCTTTCTTT. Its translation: CASSVAGEQGRTEAFF.

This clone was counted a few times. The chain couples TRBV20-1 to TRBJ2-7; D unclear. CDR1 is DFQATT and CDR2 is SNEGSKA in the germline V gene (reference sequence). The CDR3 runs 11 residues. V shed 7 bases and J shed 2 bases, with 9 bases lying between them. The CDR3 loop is CSVDITYEQYF. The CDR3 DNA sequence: TGCAGTGTAGACATTACCTACGAGCAGTACTTC.

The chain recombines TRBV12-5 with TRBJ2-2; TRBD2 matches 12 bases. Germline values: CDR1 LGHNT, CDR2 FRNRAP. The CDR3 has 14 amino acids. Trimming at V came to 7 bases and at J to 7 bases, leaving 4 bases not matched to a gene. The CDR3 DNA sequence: TGTGCTAGTGCCCTAGCGGGAGGGAACGGGGAGCTGTTTTTT. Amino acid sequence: CASALAGGNGELFF.

This CDR3 is CASSLAFGTKEHQPQHF. CDR3 DNA sequence: TGTGCCAGCAGCTTAGCCTTCGGGACAAAAGAGCATCAGCCCCAGCATTTT. The chain recombines TRBV7-9 with TRBJ1-5; D may be TRBD1 (6 bases). CDR1 and CDR2 (germline): SEHNR, FQNEAQ (reference sequence). Trimming pared 0 bases from V and 5 bases from J, leaving 17 bases between. The CDR3 is made up of 17 amino acids.

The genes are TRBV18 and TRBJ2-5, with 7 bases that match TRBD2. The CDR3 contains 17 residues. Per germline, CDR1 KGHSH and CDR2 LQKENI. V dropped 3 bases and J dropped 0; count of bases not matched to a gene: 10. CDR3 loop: CASSPSGRARYQETQYF. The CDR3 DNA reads TGTGCCAGCTCACCGTCTGGGAGGGCGAGGTACCAAGAGACCCAGTACTTC. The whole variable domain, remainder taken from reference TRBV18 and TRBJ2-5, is NAGVMQNPRHLVRRRGQEARLRCSPMKGHSHVYWYRQLPEEGLKFMVYLQKENIIDESGMPKERFSAEFPKEGPSILRIQQVVRGDSAAYFCASSPSGRARYQETQYFGPGTRLLVL.

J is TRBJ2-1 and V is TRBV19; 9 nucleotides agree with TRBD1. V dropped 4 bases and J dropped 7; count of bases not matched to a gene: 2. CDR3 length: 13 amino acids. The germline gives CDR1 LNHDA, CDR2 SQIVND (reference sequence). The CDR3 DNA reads TGTGCCAGTAGTAGAGACAGGGGGAATGAGCAGTTCTTC. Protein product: CASSRDRGNEQFF.

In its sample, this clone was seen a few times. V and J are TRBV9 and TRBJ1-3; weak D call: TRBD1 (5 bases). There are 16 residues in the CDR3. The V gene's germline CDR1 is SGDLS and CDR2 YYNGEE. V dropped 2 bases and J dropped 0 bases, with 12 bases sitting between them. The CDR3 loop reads CASSVGGPISGNTIYF. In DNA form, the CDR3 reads TGTGCCAGCAGCGTGGGGGGACCGATCTCTGGAAACACCATATATTTT.

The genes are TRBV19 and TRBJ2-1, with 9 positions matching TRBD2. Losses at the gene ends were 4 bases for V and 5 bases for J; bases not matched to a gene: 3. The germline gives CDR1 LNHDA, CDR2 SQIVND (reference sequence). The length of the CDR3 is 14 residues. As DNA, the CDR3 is TGTGCCAGTAGTAGCGGGAGGGCCCACAATGAGCAGTTCTTC. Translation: CASSSGRAHNEQFF.

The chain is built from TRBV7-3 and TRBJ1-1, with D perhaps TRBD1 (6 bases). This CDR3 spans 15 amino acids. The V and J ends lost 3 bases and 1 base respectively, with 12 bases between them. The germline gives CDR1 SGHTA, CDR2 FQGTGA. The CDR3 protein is CASSFDRSENTEAFF. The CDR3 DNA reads TGTGCCAGCAGCTTCGACAGGTCTGAGAACACTGAAGCTTTCTTT.

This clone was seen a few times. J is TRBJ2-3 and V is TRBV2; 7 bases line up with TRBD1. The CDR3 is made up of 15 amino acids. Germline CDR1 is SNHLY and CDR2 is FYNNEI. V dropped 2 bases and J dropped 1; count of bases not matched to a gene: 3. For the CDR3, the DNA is TGTGCCAGCAGTGAAAGGGGGCGCGGCACAGATACGCAGTATTTT. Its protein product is CASSERGRGTDTQYF.